These 18 T cell receptor beta chains share one sample of origin, sequenced in a study of blood T cell repertoires in COVID-19. Clones were sequenced by immunoSEQ multiplex PCR, and TCRdb holds only the in-frame ones, with some missing. The sample contains around 250,000 clones, 65% to 85% of which appear only once. The sequencing sample was made of peripheral blood. All receptors derive from an elderly man with acute or convalescent COVID-19.

The chain uses TRBV10-3 and TRBJ2-7; D may be TRBD1 (6 bases). Germline assignment: CDR1 ENHRY and CDR2 SYGVKD. V was cut by 0 bases and J by 4 bases, with 13 bases left in between. The CDR3 length is 15 residues. Written as DNA, the CDR3 is TGTGCCATCAGTGAGTCGACGGCTACAGGGTACGAGCAGTACTTC. It codes for CAISESTATGYEQYF.

The J gene is TRBJ2-3, the V gene TRBV28; possible D gene TRBD1, 5 bases. Trimming removed 6 bases from V and 0 bases from J, with 13 bases in between. The CDR3 loop spans 15 amino acids. CDR1 and CDR2 from the germline V gene are MDHEN and SYDVKM. The CDR3 bases are TGTGCCAGCAGACAGGACGTAGAAAGCACAGATACGCAGTATTTT. Its protein product is CASRQDVESTDTQYF.

The chain carries TRBV9 and TRBJ2-7; the match to TRBD2 covers 9 bases. Trimming removed 4 bases from V and 4 bases from J; junction bases left unmatched: 9. Germline CDR1 and CDR2: SGDLS and YYNGEE. There are 15 residues in the CDR3. Here the CDR3 reads CASSTQAGGGYEQYF. CDR3 sequence (DNA): TGTGCCAGCAGCACCCAAGCGGGAGGTGGTTACGAGCAGTACTTC.

This chain uses TRBV12-3 or TRBV12-4 with TRBJ1-3; weak D call: TRBD1 (5 bases). V lost 4 bases, J lost 5 bases, and 9 bases lay in between. This CDR3 has 13 residues. This chain's CDR3 is CASSSQGRNTIYF. In DNA form, the CDR3 reads TGTGCCAGCAGTTCCCAGGGAAGAAACACCATATATTTT.

This sequence joins TRBV27 and TRBJ2-3; D remains unclear. Germline values: CDR1 MNHEY, CDR2 SMNVEV (reference sequence). This CDR3 comprises 13 residues. Trimming stripped 3 bases from V and 1 base from J, with 5 bases between. CDR3 in amino acids: CASSFRGTDTQYF. CDR3 nucleotides: TGTGCCAGCAGTTTCCGAGGCACAGATACGCAGTATTTT.

This clone was picked up a small number of times. V gene TRBV30 combines with J gene TRBJ2-7; TRBD1 might be the D (6 bases). This CDR3 region has 12 residues. Germline loops: CDR1 GTSNPN, CDR2 SVGIG (reference sequence). The germline V and J ends were trimmed by 5 bases and 7 bases, with 15 bases remaining between them. The CDR3 region has the DNA TGTGCCTGGGCACCTACAGGGAGAGAGCAGTACTTC. Protein: CAWAPTGREQYF.

This clone was recorded once. The gene calls are TRBV4-1 and TRBJ2-7, with 9 bases aligning to TRBD1. In germline, CDR1 is MGHRA, CDR2 YSYEKL. Trimming at V came to 4 bases and at J to 4 bases, leaving 8 bases not matched to a gene. This CDR3 region has 15 residues. CDR3 loop: CASSPTGQGRYEQYF. The CDR3 coding sequence is TGCGCCAGCAGCCCGACTGGACAGGGGAGGTACGAGCAGTACTTC.

V and J are TRBV6-1 and TRBJ1-6, with D perhaps matching TRBD1 (6 bases). Germline CDR1 is MNHNS and CDR2 is SASEGT. CDR3 length equals 15 residues. The V gene lost 1 base and the J gene lost 6 bases, with 10 bases spanning the gap. The CDR3 DNA reads TGTGCCAGCAGTGAAGGAGGGGGAATTAATTCACCCCTCCACTTT. Translating it yields CASSEGGGINSPLHF.

The J gene is TRBJ2-1, the V gene TRBV11-2; 9 bases align to TRBD2. V trimming: 0 bases; J trimming: 9 bases; junction bases outside the gene matches: 12. The CDR3 totals 17 residues. Per the germline V gene, CDR1 is SGHAT and CDR2 is FQNNGV. The CDR3 spells CASSLDYRLAAAIEQFF. The CDR3, as DNA: TGTGCCAGCAGCTTAGATTATCGACTAGCGGCCGCGATTGAGCAGTTCTTC. The variable domain in full, with the rest retrieved from reference TRBV11-2 and TRBJ2-1, is EAGVAQSPRYKIIEKRQSVAFWCNPISGHATLYWYQQILGQGPKLLIQFQNNGVVDDSQLPKDRFSAERLKGVDSTLKIQPAKLEDSAVYLCASSLDYRLAAAIEQFFGPGTRLTVL.

This chain connects TRBV5-6 to TRBJ2-5, with 10 bases matching TRBD2. The V gene end was trimmed by 4 bases and the J gene end by 5 bases; junction bases not matched to a gene: 11. Germline CDR1 reads SGHDT; CDR2 reads YYEEEE. The CDR3 consists of 16 residues. CDR3 sequence reads: CASSPVSGRAGETQYF. CDR3 nucleotide sequence: TGTGCCAGCAGCCCGGTGAGCGGGAGGGCCGGTGAGACCCAGTACTTC. The whole variable domain, remainder taken from reference TRBV5-6 and TRBJ2-5, is DAGVTQSPTHLIKTRGQQVTLRCSPKSGHDTVSWYQQALGQGPQFIFQYYEEEERQRGNFPDRFSGHQFPNYSSELNVNALLLGDSALYLCASSPVSGRAGETQYFGPGTRLLVL.

V and J are TRBV5-1 and TRBJ1-6; 7 nucleotides match TRBD1. J was trimmed by 5 bases and V by 2 bases; bases with no gene match: 4. Looked up from germline, CDR1 is SGHRS and CDR2 is YFSETQ. This CDR3 is 15 amino acids long. DNA for the CDR3: TGCGCCAGCAGCTTTGGGGACAGAAATAATTCACCCCTCCACTTT. Its translation: CASSFGDRNNSPLHF.

The chain has TRBV28 and TRBJ2-7, with no clear D. V was trimmed by 6 bases and J by 2 bases, leaving 8 bases between them. This CDR3 is 12 amino acids long. CDR1 is MDHEN and CDR2 is SYDVKM in the germline V gene. Written as DNA, the CDR3 is TGTGCCAGCAGCCACGAGCCCTACGAGCAGTACTTC. As protein: CASSHEPYEQYF.

This chain connects TRBV12-3 or TRBV12-4 to TRBJ2-1; 7 positions match TRBD1. The trim removed 8 bases at V and 5 bases at J, leaving 6 bases unmatched. The CDR3 is 13 residues long. DNA for the CDR3: TGTGCCAGCGGAAAGGACAGGAACAATGAGCAGTTCTTC. Protein sequence: CASGKDRNNEQFF.

The V gene is TRBV2, the J gene TRBJ2-3, with D perhaps TRBD1 (6 bases). Germline V gene data show CDR1 as SNHLY and CDR2 as FYNNEI. V shed 1 base and J shed 2 bases, with 10 bases lying between them. The CDR3 has 15 amino acids. CDR3 coding DNA: TGTGCCAGCAGTGAAGGGGACACGTTCACAGATACGCAGTATTTT. The encoded protein is CASSEGDTFTDTQYF.

The chain links TRBV27 to TRBJ2-7; 8 bases match TRBD1. CDR1 and CDR2 (germline): MNHEY, SMNVEV (reference sequence). The CDR3 has 15 amino acids. Trimming cost V 6 bases and J 1 base; bases outside gene matches: 8. This chain's CDR3 is CASSAGTGQSYEQYF. DNA for the CDR3: TGTGCCAGCAGCGCCGGGACAGGCCAGTCCTACGAGCAGTACTTC.

The CDR3 DNA reads TGCAGCGTCCCCGTGGGGGGGACTAACCTCTATGGCTACACCTTC. It yields the protein CSVPVGGTNLYGYTF. The gene calls are TRBV29-1 and TRBJ1-2, with a weak D call TRBD1 (5 bases). Germline loops: CDR1 SQVTM, CDR2 ANQGSEA. The germline V and J ends were trimmed by 6 bases and 4 bases, with 21 bases remaining between them. The CDR3 covers 15 residues.

This clone was seen only a few times. This chain links TRBV5-1 with TRBJ1-6; the match to TRBD1 covers 8 bases. J lost 5 bases, V lost 0 bases, and 4 bases had no gene match. Germline V gene lookup returns CDR1 SGHRS and CDR2 YFSETQ. The CDR3 consists of 16 residues. The CDR3 nucleotides are TGCGCCAGCAGCTTGGAGGGACAGGCGGATAATTCACCCCTCCACTTT. It yields the protein CASSLEGQADNSPLHF.

This clone was recorded once. This chain uses TRBV3-1 (or the pseudogene TRBV3-2) with TRBJ2-1; D is unclear. Germline CDR1 reads LGHDT; CDR2 reads YNNKEL (reference sequence). The length of the CDR3 is 13 residues. The ends were cut back, 2 bases at V and 7 bases at J, with 9 bases in the middle. The CDR3 sequence is CASSQSSINEQFF. DNA of the CDR3: TGTGCCAGCAGCCAAAGCTCCATAAATGAGCAGTTCTTC.